These T cell receptor beta chains were read from a single sample in a study of T cell changes during pregnancy in multiple sclerosis. Some clones are missing from TCRdb's copy, which holds only in-frame ones; the method was immunoSEQ multiplex PCR. The sample lists around 72,000 clones, about 89% occurring once. Sequenced material: CD4+ T cells from peripheral blood mononuclear cells, taken before pregnancy. These receptors all stem from a female donor with multiple sclerosis, enrolled in a pregnancy study. Each CDR3 is given with its conserved first and last residue. Size is stated for part of the rows, as once, few or many counts, or as a class when the clone is expanded.

>TRBJ2-5|-|TRBV19
CASSQTRSETQYF
>TRBJ2-2|-|TRBV6-1
CASRPGLDGELFF
>TRBJ2-7|-|TRBV21-1
CASSARDRGYEQYF
>TRBJ2-7|-|TRBV4-1
CASSQLGQGNHYEQYF
>TRBJ2-1|-|TRBV11-3
CASSLEAGGKDEQFF
>TRBJ1-2|-|TRBV11-2
CASSSGAGIYGYTF
>TRBJ1-1|-|TRBV27
CASSYGGHLKTQVYTEAFF
>TRBJ2-3|-|TRBV7-9
CASSLESSGRKTDTQYF
>TRBJ2-1|-|TRBV4-1
CASSQISGGDNEQFF
>TRBJ2-1|-|TRBV29-1
CSVEDRGARSYNEQFF
>TRBJ1-3|-|TRBV11-3
CASSLSTGSGNTIYF
>TRBJ2-1|-|TRBV18
CASSPLGLPSNEQFF
>TRBJ2-3|-|TRBV7-3
CASSKGGLAGGTQYF
>TRBJ1-4|-|TRBV29-1
CSGMTGGNEKLFF
>TRBJ1-5|-|TRBV27
CASSIDRYQPQHF
>TRBJ2-5|once|TRBV27
CASSWSRQGFVTQYF
>TRBJ2-5|-|TRBV5-1
CASSFVREGETQYF
>TRBJ2-7|-|TRBV15
CATSRDIVQGRYEQYF
>TRBJ2-1|-|TRBV4-3
CASSQALGEQFF
>TRBJ1-6|-|TRBV18
CASSPNTAYNSPLHF
>TRBJ2-3|-|TRBV5-8
CASSPLAGSHTDTQYF
>TRBJ2-1|-|TRBV6-5
CASRRRDRNNEQFF
>TRBJ1-4|-|TRBV29-1
CSVAWREKLFF
>TRBJ2-2|-|TRBV15
CATSREAGANTGELFF
>TRBJ2-7|-|TRBV11-3
CASSPRSGEQYF
>TRBJ2-7|-|TRBV9
CASSVGGSSAYEQYF
>TRBJ2-7|-|TRBV28
CASSILYEQYF
>TRBJ1-2|-|TRBV5-4
CASSLRGNYGYTF
>TRBJ2-5|-|TRBV10-3
CAIRSQGAGETQYF
>TRBJ2-1|-|TRBV19
CASSMVWRGSSYNEQFF
>TRBJ1-1|-|TRBV18
CASSADRGVNTEAFF
>TRBJ2-7|-|TRBV30
CAWSQDNVDQYF
>TRBJ2-5|-|TRBV11-3
CASSGSGTMTQYF
>TRBJ2-1|-|TRBV19
CASSIDHGSFREQFF
>TRBJ2-3|-|TRBV7-9
CASSIRTSGTSTDTQYF
>TRBJ2-1|-|TRBV4-1
CASSQGDSYNEQFF
>TRBJ2-2|-|TRBV7-7
CASSVSLRGTGELFF
>TRBJ1-2|few|TRBV7-6
CASSLEEGSYGYTF
>TRBJ2-1|-|TRBV5-1
CASSLERTGQFF
>TRBJ1-2|-|TRBV7-3
CASGFKGSPSSNYGYTF
>TRBJ2-5|-|TRBV5-1
CASSYKETQYF
>TRBJ2-6|few|TRBV18
CASSRGQGSSGANVLTF